These 14 T cell receptor beta chains were sequenced from one sample in a study of T cells in Graves' hyperthyroidism and ophthalmopathy. RNA transcripts were the template for amplifying TCR beta CDR3 regions. HTBI primers were the set used in a first-round RT-PCR of the TCR CDR3. TCRdb reprocessed the multiplex PCR reads with MiXCR, giving one entry per CDR3 protein. The sample lists hundreds of thousands of distinct CDR3 sequences, 11% to 15% occurring once. Sequenced input: blood. These receptors were collected from a woman between 18 and 29 years old with Graves' hyperthyroidism.

This clonotype was recorded many times. This chain links TRBV11-2 with TRBJ2-7, with 10 bases aligning to TRBD1. Germline lookup yields CDR1 SGHAT and CDR2 FQNNGV. The CDR3 is made up of 13 amino acids. The junction had 2 bases not matched to a gene; V was cut back by 3 bases and J by 6 bases. The CDR3 bases are TGTGCCAGCAGCTTCGACAGGGGGCGCGAGCAGTACTTC. This translates into CASSFDRGREQYF.

This clonotype has a count of ten or more. The chain is built from TRBV7-2 and TRBJ2-5; 10 bases line up with TRBD2. Germline CDR1 SGHTA, CDR2 FQGNSA. With 8 bases clipped from V and 2 bases from J, the junction kept 5 bases outside the gene matches. The length of the CDR3 is 14 residues. CDR3 in amino acids: CASSLAGRQETQYF. The DNA of the CDR3 is TGTGCCAGCTCACTAGCGGGGCGTCAAGAGACCCAGTACTTC.

This clonotype has more than one count but fewer than ten. The chain employs TRBV20-1 and TRBJ2-2, with 8 bases fitting TRBD2. Germline trimming cut 6 bases from V and 1 base from J; bases unmatched to any gene: 4. The CDR3 is 14 amino acids. Germline CDR1 reads DFQATT; CDR2 reads SNEGSKA (reference sequence). As DNA, the CDR3 is TGCAGTGCCCGGAGCGGGAGGAACACCGGGGAGCTGTTTTTT. Its protein is CSARSGRNTGELFF.

This clonotype was recorded at least ten times. The CDR3 nucleotides read TGTGCCAGCTCGGATTCGGGCAGGGGGACTAGCTCAACAGATACGCAGTATTTT. Its protein product is CASSDSGRGTSSTDTQYF. This sequence joins TRBV11-2 and TRBJ2-3, with 9 bases aligning to TRBD2. V was clipped by 8 bases and J by 3 bases; unmatched bases: 18. Germline CDR1 reads SGHAT; CDR2 reads FQNNGV. The CDR3 has 18 amino acids. Complete variable domain (other parts from reference TRBV11-2 and TRBJ2-3): EAGVAQSPRYKIIEKRQSVAFWCNPISGHATLYWYQQILGQGPKLLIQFQNNGVVDDSQLPKDRFSAERLKGVDSTLKIQPAKLEDSAVYLCASSDSGRGTSSTDTQYFGPGTRLTVL.

This clonotype has a count of ten or more. The genes are TRBV27 and TRBJ2-3, with unresolved D. Trimming removed 0 bases at V and 6 bases at J, with 13 bases between. Germline V gives CDR1 MNHEY, CDR2 SMNVEV (reference sequence). The CDR3 totals 15 residues. The CDR3 DNA reads as TGTGCCAGCAGTTTATCAGGGCCTAAGTCGGATACGCAGTATTTT. This encodes CASSLSGPKSDTQYF.

The rearrangement links TRBV6-2 or TRBV6-3 to TRBJ2-7; D is ambiguous. From germline, CDR1 is MNHEY and CDR2 SVGEGT. This CDR3 contains 16 residues. V lost 1 base and J lost 2, with 15 bases in between. The CDR3 spells CASSYFQPERPYEQYF. The CDR3, as DNA: TGTGCCAGCAGTTACTTCCAGCCGGAGAGGCCCTACGAGCAGTACTTC.

The J gene is TRBJ1-1, the V gene TRBV7-9, with 12 positions matching TRBD1. CDR1 is SEHNR, CDR2 FQNEAQ, per germline (reference sequence). The CDR3 spans 15 residues. V shed 2 bases, J shed 12 bases, and the junction held 10 bases outside the gene matches. CDR3: CASSLMGQGARLPFF. The CDR3 coding sequence is TGTGCCAGCAGCTTAATGGGACAGGGGGCGAGGTTACCTTTCTTT.

This clonotype was recorded a few times. One junction end does not reproduce the germline sequence, and a read error may be involved. The V call is TRBV6-1, the J call TRBJ2-1; 9 positions match TRBD1. The CDR3 totals 14 residues. Germline assignment: CDR1 MNHNS and CDR2 SASEGT. CDR3 sequence: CASSERGQGNKQFF. The CDR3 nucleotides read TGTGCCAGCAGTGAAAGGGGACAGGGCAATAAGCAGTTCTTC.

The chain joins TRBV4-3 to TRBJ2-7; D not certain. Deletions cut 1 base from V and 2 bases from J, with 18 bases between. The CDR3 has 17 amino acids. Germline-derived CDR1 and CDR2 are LGHNA and YSLEER. This CDR3 reads CASSQVFRAPNTYEQYF. CDR3 DNA sequence: TGCGCCAGCAGCCAAGTCTTCCGGGCCCCTAACACCTACGAGCAGTACTTC.

This clonotype was picked up a small number of times. V usage is TRBV6-5 and J usage is TRBJ1-3; the D gene is possibly TRBD1 (5 bases). The CDR3 runs 15 residues. CDR1 is MNHEY, CDR2 SVGAGI, per germline. The ends were cut back, 2 bases at V and 6 bases at J, with 14 bases in the middle. The CDR3 loop is CASSYDRGRVNTIYF. CDR3 in DNA: TGTGCCAGCAGTTACGATCGGGGCCGGGTAAACACCATATATTTT.

This clonotype was counted at least ten times. The V and J genes are TRBV13 and TRBJ1-2; 9 nucleotides agree with TRBD1. Trimming at V came to 5 bases and at J to 2 bases, leaving 6 bases not matched to a gene. Germline V CDR1 and CDR2: PRHDT, FYEKMQ (reference sequence). The CDR3 is 15 residues long. The CDR3 sequence: CASSPRDRANYGYTF. For the CDR3, the DNA is TGTGCCAGCAGCCCACGGGACAGGGCGAACTATGGCTACACCTTC.

The chain has TRBV7-8 and TRBJ1-5, with 10 bases lining up with TRBD1. From germline, CDR1 is SGHVS and CDR2 FQNEAQ. J was trimmed by 0 bases and V by 5 bases; bases with no gene match: 4. The CDR3 extends over 16 amino acids. CDR3 sequence reads: CASSPDRGFSNQPQHF. The CDR3 DNA follows: TGTGCCAGCAGCCCGGACAGGGGGTTTAGCAATCAGCCCCAGCATTTT.

At least ten counts were recorded for this clonotype. The V call is TRBV7-2, the J call TRBJ2-7; 7 nucleotides line up with TRBD2. CDR3 size: 16 residues. Germline assignment: CDR1 SGHTA and CDR2 FQGNSA. V trimming: 1 base; J trimming: 0 bases; junction bases outside the gene matches: 6. The CDR3 reads CASSLDGGSSSYEQYF. The CDR3 DNA reads TGTGCCAGCAGCTTAGATGGCGGGAGCAGCTCCTACGAGCAGTACTTC.

This clonotype was found a few times. The chain recombines TRBV19 with TRBJ1-3; D unresolved. The CDR3 totals 16 residues. The germline V gene encodes CDR1 LNHDA and CDR2 SQIVND (reference sequence). The germline V and J ends were trimmed by 5 bases and 0 bases, with 14 bases remaining between them. CDR3 bases: TGTGCCAGTAGTCGTGTCGCCGGGAGCTCTGGAAACACCATATATTTT. It specifies CASSRVAGSSGNTIYF.